The 23 T cell receptor beta chains below all came from one sample that was sequenced in a study of tumor and adjacent non-tumor tissue in lung cancer. TCRbeta libraries were built with three rounds of nested PCR, modified from ARM-PCR. Each CDR3 protein is one row after TCRdb ran MiXCR on the multiplex PCR reads. Of more than 120,000 distinct CDR3 sequences in the sample, around 67% were seen once. This sample's RNA came from whole unsorted tissue. Input material: lung tumor tissue. These receptors were collected from a man aged 55 to 70 with small cell lung cancer.

To note about this clonotype: A much larger clone is a single base away; this may be a read error. The chain uses TRBV12-3 or TRBV12-4 and TRBJ1-1; tentative D call: TRBD1 (5 bases). This CDR3 is built from 12 residues. Trimming took 7 bases from V and 6 from J, leaving 12 bases between them. The CDR3 nucleotides read TGTGCCAGCAATCCGCAAGGGGCTGAAGCTTTCTTT. It is translated as CASNPQGAEAFF.

This chain connects TRBV24-1 to TRBJ2-5, with 7 bases that match TRBD1. This CDR3 spans 13 amino acids. Germline V gene sequence: CDR1 KGHDR, CDR2 SFDVKD. J lost 4 bases, V lost 3 bases, and 1 base had no gene match. CDR3 sequence reads: CATSDHRGETQYF. The CDR3 DNA is TGTGCCACCAGTGATCACAGGGGAGAGACCCAGTACTTC.

As concerns this clonotype: This may arise from a read error, as a much more abundant clone is one base away. V and J are TRBV20-1 and TRBJ2-7; 10 nucleotides align to TRBD2. Germline V CDR1 and CDR2: DFQATT, SNEGSKA (reference sequence). The CDR3 loop spans 14 amino acids. The junction had 10 bases not matched to a gene; V was cut back by 5 bases and J by 6 bases. CDR3 amino acids: CSAEEASGSGEQYV. CDR3 nucleotide sequence: TGCAGTGCTGAGGAGGCTAGCGGGAGCGGCGAGCAGTACGTC.

On this clonotype itself: Mismatch with germline at one junction end may stem from a read error. This rearrangement joins TRBV29-1 to TRBJ2-2, with 11 bases that match TRBD2. CDR1 and CDR2 (germline): SQVTM, ANQGSEA. This CDR3 region has 14 residues. The CDR3 DNA reads TGCAGTGCCTATAGCGGGAGGGCCACCGGGGAGCTGCTATTT. Translated, it gives CSAYSGRATGELLF.

This clonotype was counted only a few times. The rearrangement links TRBV20-1 to TRBJ2-7; D unresolved. Trimming stripped 0 bases from V and 0 bases from J, with 3 bases between. The CDR3 runs to 12 residues. The V gene's germline CDR1 is DFQATT and CDR2 SNEGSKA (reference sequence). The CDR3 coding sequence is TGCAGTGCTAGAGACTTCTCCTACGAGCAGTACTTC. Protein: CSARDFSYEQYF.

To note about this clonotype: The junction and the germline gene differ at one end; a read error may be behind it. This sequence joins TRBV6-1 and TRBJ1-3, with D tentatively TRBD1 (5 bases). In germline, CDR1 is MNHNS, CDR2 SASEGT. The CDR3 consists of 14 residues. The CDR3 DNA reads as TGTGCCAGCAGACAGGCCCTCTCTGGAAACACCGTATATTTT. This gives the protein CASRQALSGNTVYF.

Details on this clonotype: Being one base from a much bigger clone, this may be a read error. This rearrangement joins TRBV20-1 to TRBJ2-3, with a tentative D call TRBD2 (5 bases). This CDR3 has 14 amino acids. The germline gives CDR1 DFQATT, CDR2 SNEGSKA (reference sequence). In DNA form, the CDR3 reads TGCAGTGCTAGCGGGTTCCCTAGCAGAGATACGCAGTATTTT. Encoded protein: CSASGFPSRDTQYF.

This clonotype was detected only once. The chain combines TRBV6-5 with TRBJ1-1; D unresolved. This CDR3 has 16 residues. Trimming left V 3 bases short and J 3 bases short, with 17 bases between. Germline-derived CDR1 and CDR2 are MNHEY and SVGAGI. CDR3 loop: CASSYSPKVADTEAFF. The CDR3 DNA reads as TGTGCCAGCAGTTATTCCCCTAAGGTGGCAGACACTGAAGCTTTCTTT.

Comment on this clonotype: The junction departs from germline at one end; a sequencing error may be responsible. This chain joins TRBV6-5 and TRBJ1-2; D uncertain. Germline V gene sequence: CDR1 MNHEY, CDR2 SVGAGI. The CDR3 loop spans 13 amino acids. DNA of the CDR3: TGTGCCAGCAGTTATAACAGACACTATGGCTGCACCTTC. Residues: CASSYNRHYGCTF.

The rearrangement joins TRBV11-2 to TRBJ1-5; D perhaps matches TRBD1 (5 bases). The end of the DNA aligns better with TRBJ2-3, so the J call may be wrong. The length of the CDR3 is 13 residues. The germline gives CDR1 SGHAT, CDR2 FQNNGV. CDR3 loop: CASSLSGYQPQYF. CDR3 coding DNA: TGTGCCAGCAGCTTATCAGGGTATCAGCCCCAGTATTTT.

This clonotype was recorded a few times. The gene calls are TRBV28 and TRBJ2-1; TRBD1 agrees at 9 bases. This CDR3 is built from 21 residues. The germline V gene encodes CDR1 MDHEN and CDR2 SYDVKM. V lost 5 bases to trimming and J lost 0 bases; unmatched junction nucleotides: 20. The CDR3 sequence is CASSRARPGQGHSSSYNEQFF. Written as DNA, the CDR3 is TGTGCCAGCAGTCGTGCTCGACCGGGACAGGGTCATTCTTCCTCCTACAATGAGCAGTTCTTC.

The chain is built from TRBV20-1 and TRBJ1-1; D call uncertain. Trimming pared 0 bases from V and 3 bases from J, leaving 11 bases between. Per germline, CDR1 DFQATT and CDR2 SNEGSKA (reference sequence). CDR3 length equals 14 residues. The CDR3 spells CSARDHGVDTEAFF. For the CDR3, the DNA is TGCAGTGCTAGAGATCATGGGGTGGACACTGAAGCTTTCTTT.

In regard to this clonotype: A read error may be the cause here, since a much bigger clone is one base away. The rearrangement joins TRBV6-5 to TRBJ2-1; D is possibly TRBD2 (5 bases). This CDR3 has 16 amino acids. Germline CDR1 reads MNHEY; CDR2 reads SVGAGI. The CDR3 nucleotides are TGTGCCAGCAGCCCCGGACGGGATAGCTCCTACAATGAGCAGCTCTTC. The encoded protein is CASSPGRDSSYNEQLF.

In the case of this clonotype: The conserved closing phenylalanine or tryptophan is absent in this CDR3, likely reflecting a read error. This chain joins TRBV20-1 and TRBJ2-1, with D maybe TRBD1 (5 bases). CDR3 length: 13 amino acids. The germline V gene has CDR1 DFQATT and CDR2 SNEGSKA (reference sequence). V lost 3 bases, J lost 9 bases, and 15 bases lay in between. CDR3: CSARDTKETEQFL. The CDR3 DNA sequence: TGCAGTGCTAGGGACACTAAGGAGACTGAGCAGTTCTTA.

As to this clonotype: It is likely a read error, because the conserved phenylalanine at the end of the CDR3 is missing. V gene TRBV20-1 combines with J gene TRBJ1-5; D call uncertain. Trimming took off 5 bases at V and 4 bases at J, with 18 bases between the two ends. CDR3 length: 15 amino acids. CDR1 is DFQATT, CDR2 SNEGSKA, per germline (reference sequence). CDR3 DNA: TGCAGTGCTCAAGAGTGGCGCAGTGGAAATCAGCCCCAGCATTAT. It encodes CSAQEWRSGNQPQHY.

For this clonotype: The junction and the germline gene differ at one end; a read error may be behind it. The CDR3 sequence: CCARGWSSTSGDTQYF. DNA of the CDR3: TGCTGTGCTAGAGGTTGGAGTAGCACAAGCGGAGATACGCAGTATTTT. The chain uses TRBV20-1 and TRBJ2-3; possible D gene TRBD2, 5 bases. The V gene's germline CDR1 is DFQATT and CDR2 SNEGSKA (reference sequence). There are 16 residues in the CDR3.

V is TRBV7-9 and J is TRBJ1-1, with TRBD1 identical over 8 bases. Germline V lookup: CDR1 SEHNR, CDR2 FQNEAQ (reference sequence). This CDR3 is built from 11 residues. Trimming took 8 bases from V and 12 from J; bases not matched to a gene: 8. This chain's CDR3 is CASGSGTGTFF. CDR3 bases: TGTGCCAGCGGCTCCGGGACAGGAACTTTCTTT.

Comment on this clonotype: No conserved phenylalanine or tryptophan is present at the end of the CDR3, so a read error is the likely explanation. The genes are TRBV6-6 and TRBJ2-3, with a possible D match to TRBD2 (5 bases). This CDR3 is 12 amino acids long. Germline V CDR1 and CDR2: MNHNY, SVGAGI (reference sequence). Trimming removed 4 bases at V and 5 bases at J, with 7 bases between. CDR3 amino acids: CASSSAGDTQYV. CDR3 nucleotide sequence: TGTGCCAGCAGTTCCGCGGGAGATACGCAGTATGTT.

This clonotype was picked up a small number of times. The CDR3 coding sequence is TGTGCCAGCAGCTCGAGGGACATGACGGGGACCCAGTACTTC. This translates into CASSSRDMTGTQYF. The gene calls are TRBV11-1 and TRBJ2-5, with D maybe TRBD1 (6 bases). The V end was cut by 4 bases, the J end by 7 bases, with 16 bases between. Germline CDR1 is SGHAT and CDR2 is FQDESV (reference sequence). The CDR3 sequence is 14 residues long.

This clonotype was seen only a few times. The chain joins TRBV28 to TRBJ2-1; 11 bases align to TRBD1. The trim removed 5 bases at V and 7 bases at J, leaving 10 bases unmatched. CDR1 MDHEN and CDR2 SYDVKM come from the germline V gene. The CDR3 consists of 16 residues. The CDR3 protein is CASSMFGQGARNEQFF. The CDR3 DNA reads as TGTGCCAGCAGTATGTTTGGACAGGGGGCGCGTAATGAGCAGTTCTTC.

For this clonotype: An end of the junction differs from the germline gene, which may be a read error. This chain connects TRBV11-2 to TRBJ1-3; D unclear. Germline values: CDR1 SGHAT, CDR2 FQNNGV. The CDR3 runs 13 residues. CDR3 sequence (DNA): TGTGACAGCAGCTTAGAAGAGATAAACACCGTATATTTT. This gives the protein CDSSLEEINTVYF.

The chain uses TRBV11-3 and TRBJ2-2, with 7 positions matching TRBD2. Per germline, CDR1 SGHNT and CDR2 YENEEA. This CDR3 is built from 19 residues. V was clipped by 6 bases and J by 4 bases; unmatched bases: 20. In nucleotides, the CDR3 is TGTGCCAGCAGTCGTGATGACACGGGATTAGCGGGTCTCACCGGGGAGCTGTTTTTT. It encodes CASSRDDTGLAGLTGELFF. Combining the CDR3 with reference TRBV11-3 and TRBJ2-2 gives the whole variable domain EAGVVQSPRYKIIEKKQPVAFWCNPISGHNTLYWYLQNLGQGPELLIRYENEEAVDDSQLPKDRFSAERLKGVDSTLKIQPAELGDSAVYLCASSRDDTGLAGLTGELFFGEGSRLTVL.

This clonotype was counted a few times. Since a much larger clone is just one base distant, this may be a read error. The CDR3 DNA follows: TGCATCGTTGAGGTAGCGGGAGCGGCCCCCAGCAAGCAGTTCTTC. Translated: CIVEVAGAAPSKQFF. The V call is TRBV29-1, the J call TRBJ2-1; 9 bases map to TRBD2. CDR3 size: 15 residues. Germline V CDR1 and CDR2: SQVTM, ANQGSEA.